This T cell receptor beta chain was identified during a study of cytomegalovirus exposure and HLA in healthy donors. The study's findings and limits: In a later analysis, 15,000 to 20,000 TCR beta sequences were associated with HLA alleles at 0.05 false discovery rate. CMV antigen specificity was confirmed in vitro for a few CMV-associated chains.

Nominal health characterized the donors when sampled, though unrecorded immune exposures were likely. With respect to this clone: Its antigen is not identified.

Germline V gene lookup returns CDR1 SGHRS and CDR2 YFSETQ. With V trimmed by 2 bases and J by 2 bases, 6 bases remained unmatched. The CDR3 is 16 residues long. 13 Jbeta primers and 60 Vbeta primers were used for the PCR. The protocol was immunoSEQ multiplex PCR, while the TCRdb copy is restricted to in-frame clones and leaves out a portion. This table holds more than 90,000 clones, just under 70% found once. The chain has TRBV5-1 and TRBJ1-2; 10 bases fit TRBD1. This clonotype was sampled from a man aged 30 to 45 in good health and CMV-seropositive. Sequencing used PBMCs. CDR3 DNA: TGCGCCAGCAGCTTTACGACAGGGGGCGTCAACTATGGCTACACCTTC. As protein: CASSFTTGGVNYGYTF.